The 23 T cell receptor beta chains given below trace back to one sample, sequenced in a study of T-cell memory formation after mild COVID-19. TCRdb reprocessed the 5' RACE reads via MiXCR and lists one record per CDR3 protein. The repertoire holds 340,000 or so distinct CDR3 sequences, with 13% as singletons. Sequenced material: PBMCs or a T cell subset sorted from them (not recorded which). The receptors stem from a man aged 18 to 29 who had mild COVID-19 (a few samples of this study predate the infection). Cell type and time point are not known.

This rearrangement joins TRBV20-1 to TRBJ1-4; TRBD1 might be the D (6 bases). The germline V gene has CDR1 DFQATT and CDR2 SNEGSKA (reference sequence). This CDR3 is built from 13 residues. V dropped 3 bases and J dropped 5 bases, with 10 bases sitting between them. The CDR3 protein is CSASHRDNEKLFF. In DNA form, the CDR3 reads TGCAGTGCTAGTCACAGGGACAATGAAAAACTGTTTTTT.

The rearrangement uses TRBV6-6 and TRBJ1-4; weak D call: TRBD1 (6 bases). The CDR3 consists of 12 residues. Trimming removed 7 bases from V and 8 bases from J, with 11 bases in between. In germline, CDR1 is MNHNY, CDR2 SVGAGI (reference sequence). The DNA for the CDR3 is TGTGCCAGCAACCCGGGGGGCGAAAAACTGTTTTTT. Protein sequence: CASNPGGEKLFF.

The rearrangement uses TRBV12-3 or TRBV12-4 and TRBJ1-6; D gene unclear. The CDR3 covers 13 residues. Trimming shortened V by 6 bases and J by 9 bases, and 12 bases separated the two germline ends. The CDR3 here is CASRNQEVSPLHF. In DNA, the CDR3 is TGTGCCAGCAGGAACCAGGAGGTTTCACCCCTCCACTTT.

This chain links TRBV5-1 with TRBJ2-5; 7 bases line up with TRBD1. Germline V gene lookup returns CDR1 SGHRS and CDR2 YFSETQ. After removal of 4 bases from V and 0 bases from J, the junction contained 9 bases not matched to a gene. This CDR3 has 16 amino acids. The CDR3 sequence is CASSLGQAAYQETQYF. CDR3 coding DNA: TGCGCCAGCAGCCTCGGACAGGCGGCCTACCAAGAGACCCAGTACTTC.

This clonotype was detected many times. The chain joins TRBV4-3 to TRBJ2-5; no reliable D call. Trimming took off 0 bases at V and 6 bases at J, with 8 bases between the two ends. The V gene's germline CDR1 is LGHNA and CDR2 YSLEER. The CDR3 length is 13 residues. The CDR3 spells CASSQEVFQTQYF. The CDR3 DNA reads TGCGCCAGCAGCCAAGAGGTATTCCAGACCCAGTACTTC.

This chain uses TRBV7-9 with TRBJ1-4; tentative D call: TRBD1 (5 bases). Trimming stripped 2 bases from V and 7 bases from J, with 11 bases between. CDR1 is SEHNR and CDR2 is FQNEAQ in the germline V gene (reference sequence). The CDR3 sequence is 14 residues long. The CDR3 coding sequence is TGTGCCAGCAGCTTAAGGGGTGGAAGTGAAAAACTGTTTTTT. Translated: CASSLRGGSEKLFF.

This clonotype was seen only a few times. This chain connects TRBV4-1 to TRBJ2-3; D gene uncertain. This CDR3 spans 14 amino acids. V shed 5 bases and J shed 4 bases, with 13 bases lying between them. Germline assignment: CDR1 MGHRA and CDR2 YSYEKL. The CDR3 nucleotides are TGCGCCAGCAGCGCCCCGGGTGGTCCAGATACGCAGTATTTT. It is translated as CASSAPGGPDTQYF.

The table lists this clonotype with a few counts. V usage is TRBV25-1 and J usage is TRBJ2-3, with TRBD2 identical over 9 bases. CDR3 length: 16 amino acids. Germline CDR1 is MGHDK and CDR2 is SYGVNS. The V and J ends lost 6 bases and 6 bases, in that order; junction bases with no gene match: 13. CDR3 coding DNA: TGTGCCAGCAGCGACGGACTAGCGCCGATATTCGATACGCAGTATTTT. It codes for CASSDGLAPIFDTQYF.

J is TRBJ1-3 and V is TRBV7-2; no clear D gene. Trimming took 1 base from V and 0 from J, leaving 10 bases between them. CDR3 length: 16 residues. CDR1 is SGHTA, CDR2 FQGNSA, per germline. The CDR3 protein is CASSLGQAVSGNTIYF. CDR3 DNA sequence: TGTGCCAGCAGCTTAGGCCAGGCCGTCTCTGGAAACACCATATATTTT.

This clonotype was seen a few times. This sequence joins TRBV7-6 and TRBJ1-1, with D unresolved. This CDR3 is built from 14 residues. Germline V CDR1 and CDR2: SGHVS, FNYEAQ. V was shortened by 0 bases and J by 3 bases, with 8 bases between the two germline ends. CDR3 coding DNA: TGTGCCAGCAGCTTAGCCGGGGTTGACACTGAAGCTTTCTTT. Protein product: CASSLAGVDTEAFF.

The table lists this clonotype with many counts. CDR3 amino acids: CASSFNRQGSGETQYF. The CDR3 DNA sequence: TGTGCCAGCAGCTTCAATCGACAGGGGTCGGGGGAGACCCAGTACTTC. The chain links TRBV7-6 to TRBJ2-5; 8 bases are shared with TRBD1. V shed 3 bases, J shed 5 bases, and the junction held 11 bases outside the gene matches. There are 16 residues in the CDR3. The germline CDR1 and CDR2 sequences are SGHVS and FNYEAQ.

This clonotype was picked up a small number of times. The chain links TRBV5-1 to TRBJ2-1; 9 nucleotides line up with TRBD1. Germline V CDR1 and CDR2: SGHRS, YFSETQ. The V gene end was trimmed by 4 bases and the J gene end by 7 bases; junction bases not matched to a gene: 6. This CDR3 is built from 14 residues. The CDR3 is CASSGDRAPNEQFF. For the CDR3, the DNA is TGCGCCAGCAGCGGGGACAGGGCCCCTAATGAGCAGTTCTTC.

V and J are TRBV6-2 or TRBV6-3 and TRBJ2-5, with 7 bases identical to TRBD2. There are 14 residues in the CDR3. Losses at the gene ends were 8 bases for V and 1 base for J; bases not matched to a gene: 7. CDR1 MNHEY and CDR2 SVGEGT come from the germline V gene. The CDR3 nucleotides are TGTGCCAGCTCGAGGAGCGGGGCCCAAGAGACCCAGTACTTC. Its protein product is CASSRSGAQETQYF.

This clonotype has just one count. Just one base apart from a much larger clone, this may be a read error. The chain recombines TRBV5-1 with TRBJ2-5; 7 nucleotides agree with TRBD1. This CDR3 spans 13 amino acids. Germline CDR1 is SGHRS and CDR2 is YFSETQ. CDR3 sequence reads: CASSLYGTETRYF. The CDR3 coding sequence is TGCGCCAGCAGCTTGTACGGGACAGAGACCCGGTACTTC.

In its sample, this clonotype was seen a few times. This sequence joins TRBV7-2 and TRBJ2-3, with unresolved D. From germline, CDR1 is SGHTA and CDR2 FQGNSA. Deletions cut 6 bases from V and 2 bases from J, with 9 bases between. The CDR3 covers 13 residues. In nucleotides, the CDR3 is TGTGCCAGCAGTAGACTGTACACAGATACGCAGTATTTT. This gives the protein CASSRLYTDTQYF.

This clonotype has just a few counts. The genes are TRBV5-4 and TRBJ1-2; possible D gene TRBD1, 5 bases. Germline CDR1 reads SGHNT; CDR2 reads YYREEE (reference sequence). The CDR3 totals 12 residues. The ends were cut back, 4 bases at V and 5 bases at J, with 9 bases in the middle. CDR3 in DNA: TGTGCCAGCAGCCAAGGGGAGTATGGCTACACCTTC. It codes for CASSQGEYGYTF.

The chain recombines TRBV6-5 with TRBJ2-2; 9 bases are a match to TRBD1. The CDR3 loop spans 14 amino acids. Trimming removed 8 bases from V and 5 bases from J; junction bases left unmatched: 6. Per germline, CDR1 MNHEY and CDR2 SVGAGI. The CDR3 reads CASAGQGGTGELFF. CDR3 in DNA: TGTGCCAGCGCGGGACAGGGCGGAACCGGGGAGCTGTTTTTT.

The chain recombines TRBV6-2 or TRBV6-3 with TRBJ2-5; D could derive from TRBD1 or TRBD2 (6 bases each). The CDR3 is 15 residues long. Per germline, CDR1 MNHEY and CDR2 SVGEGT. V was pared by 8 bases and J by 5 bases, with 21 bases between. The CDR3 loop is CASSQMGGHLETQYF. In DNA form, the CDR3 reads TGTGCCAGCTCTCAAATGGGGGGCCATCTTGAGACCCAGTACTTC.

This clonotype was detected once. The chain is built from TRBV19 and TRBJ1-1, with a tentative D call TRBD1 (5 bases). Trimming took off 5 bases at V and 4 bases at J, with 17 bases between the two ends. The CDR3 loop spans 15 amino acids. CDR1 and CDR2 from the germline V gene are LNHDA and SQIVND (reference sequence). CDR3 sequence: CASSPGSRRGTEAFF. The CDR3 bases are TGTGCCAGTAGTCCAGGCTCGAGGAGGGGCACTGAAGCTTTCTTT.

CDR3 in amino acids: CASRTLTGGNYGYTF. For the CDR3, the DNA is TGTGCCAGCAGAACACTGACAGGGGGAAACTATGGCTACACCTTC. The V gene is TRBV6-5, the J gene TRBJ1-2; the match to TRBD1 covers 9 bases. This CDR3 is built from 15 residues. V lost 6 bases, J lost 2 bases, and 7 bases stayed unmatched. Germline V gene data show CDR1 as MNHEY and CDR2 as SVGAGI.

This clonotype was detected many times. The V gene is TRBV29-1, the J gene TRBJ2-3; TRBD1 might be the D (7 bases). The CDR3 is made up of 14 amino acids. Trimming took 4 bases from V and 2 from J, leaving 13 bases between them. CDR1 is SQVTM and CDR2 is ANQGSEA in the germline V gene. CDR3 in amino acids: CSVGPGGITDTQYF. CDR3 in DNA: TGCAGCGTTGGGCCAGGGGGGATCACAGATACGCAGTATTTT.

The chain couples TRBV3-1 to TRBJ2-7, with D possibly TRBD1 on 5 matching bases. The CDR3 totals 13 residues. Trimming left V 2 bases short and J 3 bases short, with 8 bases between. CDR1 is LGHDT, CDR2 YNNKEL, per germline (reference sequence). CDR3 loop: CASSQQGYYEQYV. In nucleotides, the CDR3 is TGTGCCAGCAGCCAACAGGGCTACTACGAGCAGTACGTC.

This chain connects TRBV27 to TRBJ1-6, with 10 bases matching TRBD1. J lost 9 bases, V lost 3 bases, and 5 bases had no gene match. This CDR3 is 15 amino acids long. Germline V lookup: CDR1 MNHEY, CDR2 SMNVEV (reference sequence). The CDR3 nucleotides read TGTGCCAGCAGTTTGTCGACAGGGGGCGGTTCACCCCTCCACTTT. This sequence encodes CASSLSTGGGSPLHF.